Listed below are T cell receptor beta chains from one sample, sequenced in a study of blood T cell repertoires in COVID-19. This table comes from immunoSEQ multiplex PCR, and its TCRdb copy is limited to in-frame clones, with some not included. The sample consists of approximately 210,000 clones, approximately 80% of them appearing once. The sample taken for sequencing was PBMCs or T cells enriched from blood (not recorded which). Receptors originate from a woman between 45 and 60 years old with acute COVID-19. CDR3s include the opening cysteine and the closing phenylalanine or tryptophan. The D gene is left open where the match is weak. Expanded clones get a size class; other rows say once, few or many, or leave the size out.

15,TRBJ1-1,TRBV7-9,NA,NA,CASSLASGTNTEAFF,TGTGCCAGCAGCTTAGCGTCGGGAACGAACACTGAAGCTTTCTTT
14,TRBJ1-2,TRBV4-3,TRBD1,NA,CASSQDRGYDGYTF,TGCGCCAGCAGCCAAGACAGGGGGTACGATGGCTACACCTTC
16,TRBJ1-6,TRBV4-1,NA,NA,CASRRGTGQNNSPLHF,TGCGCCAGCAGGAGGGGGACGGGACAAAATAATTCACCCCTCCACTTT
12,TRBJ1-1,TRBV6-2/TRBV6-3,NA,NA,CASSYEETEAFF,TGTGCCAGCAGTTACGAGGAGACTGAAGCTTTCTTT
15,TRBJ2-1,TRBV18,TRBD2,NA,CASSRPSGSKDEQFF,TGTGCCAGCTCACGGCCTAGCGGGAGTAAGGATGAGCAGTTCTTC
17,TRBJ2-3,TRBV28,TRBD1,few,CASSADRGRGLGDTQYF,TGTGCCAGCAGCGCCGATCGGGGCAGGGGGCTGGGAGATACGCAGTATTTT
15,TRBJ2-3,TRBV7-3,TRBD1,NA,CASRVHGQGSDTQYF,TGTGCCAGCAGGGTACACGGACAGGGATCAGATACGCAGTATTTT
15,TRBJ1-2,TRBV28,TRBD1,NA,CASSLTTGGNYGYTF,TGTGCCAGCAGTTTAACTACAGGGGGAAACTATGGCTACACCTTC
15,TRBJ1-3,TRBV7-2,NA,few,CASSYARESGNTIYF,TGTGCCAGCAGCTACGCCCGGGAGTCTGGAAACACCATATATTTT
14,TRBJ1-1,TRBV10-3,TRBD1,NA,CAIRLTGGETEAFF,TGTGCCATCAGGCTGACAGGGGGTGAGACTGAAGCTTTCTTT
13,TRBJ2-7,TRBV28,NA,NA,CASSQGRTYEQYF,TGTGCCAGCAGTCAGGGCAGGACCTACGAGCAGTACTTC
16,TRBJ2-2,TRBV5-1,NA,NA,CASSWAPGENTGELFF,TGCGCCAGCAGCTGGGCCCCAGGGGAGAACACCGGGGAGCTGTTTTTT
17,TRBJ1-1,TRBV7-9,TRBD1,NA,CASSLAPLGQMNTEAFF,TGTGCCAGCAGCTTAGCGCCATTGGGACAGATGAACACTGAAGCTTTCTTT
14,TRBJ2-5,TRBV6-1,TRBD2,NA,CASSEGGGVETQYF,TGTGCCAGCAGTGAGGGGGGAGGGGTGGAGACCCAGTACTTC
15,TRBJ2-1,TRBV3-1/TRBV3-2,TRBD2,once,CASSQGRGRDLEQFF,TGTGCCAGCAGCCAAGGTCGAGGGAGGGACCTTGAGCAGTTCTTC
14,TRBJ1-6,TRBV25-1,NA,NA,CASRGDFPDSPLHF,TGTGCCAGCAGAGGGGACTTCCCAGATTCACCCCTCCACTTT
14,TRBJ2-1,TRBV6-6,TRBD1,NA,CASVTGRGRNEQFF,TGTGCCAGCGTCACAGGCAGGGGGCGCAATGAGCAGTTCTTC
15,TRBJ2-7,TRBV7-2,TRBD2,once,CASSANGLAGFEQYF,TGTGCCAGCAGCGCGAACGGACTAGCGGGATTTGAGCAGTACTTC
14,TRBJ2-7,TRBV20-1,TRBD2,NA,CSASGLAGVYEQYF,TGCAGTGCTAGTGGACTAGCGGGAGTATACGAGCAGTACTTC
13,TRBJ2-5,TRBV5-1,NA,NA,CASSWDNQETQYF,TGCGCCAGCAGCTGGGACAACCAAGAGACCCAGTACTTC
11,TRBJ1-3,TRBV19,NA,NA,CGTGSGNTIYF,TGTGGAACAGGCTCTGGAAACACCATATATTTT
19,TRBJ2-1,TRBV6-2/TRBV6-3,TRBD2,NA,CASSYRPFSGSGRADEQFF,TGTGCCAGCAGTTACCGACCCTTCAGCGGGAGCGGGAGGGCCGATGAGCAGTTCTTC
12,TRBJ1-3,TRBV28,TRBD1,few,CASRGQLNTIYF,TGTGCCAGCAGGGGACAGTTAAACACCATATATTTT
15,TRBJ2-7,TRBV11-3,NA,NA,CASSPLIGSSYEQYF,TGTGCCAGCAGCCCCCTTATTGGGAGCTCCTACGAGCAGTACTTC
14,TRBJ1-6,TRBV27,NA,NA,CASSLQTRNSPLHF,TGTGCCAGCAGTTTACAAACCAGGAATTCACCCCTCCACTTT
15,TRBJ1-2,TRBV6-4,TRBD1,NA,CASSDDRGRDYGYTF,TGTGCCAGCAGTGACGACAGGGGCCGAGACTATGGCTACACCTTC
15,TRBJ1-2,TRBV5-6,TRBD1,once,CASSPLGQGNYGYTF,TGTGCCAGCAGCCCCCTCGGACAGGGTAACTATGGCTACACCTTC
15,TRBJ1-3,TRBV3-1/TRBV3-2,NA,NA,CASSQHGSSGNTIYF,TGTGCCAGCAGCCAACACGGGTCCTCTGGAAACACCATATATTTT
15,TRBJ1-4,TRBV27,TRBD1,NA,CASSSQGAPGEKLFF,TGTGCCAGCAGTTCTCAGGGGGCGCCGGGTGAAAAACTGTTTTTT
14,TRBJ1-2,TRBV11-2,NA,NA,CASSLSDTSYGYTF,TGTGCCAGCAGCTTATCCGACACCTCATATGGCTACACCTTC
15,TRBJ2-7,TRBV2,TRBD1,NA,CASSFGGTGAYEQYF,TGTGCCAGCAGTTTCGGGGGGACAGGGGCCTACGAGCAGTACTTC